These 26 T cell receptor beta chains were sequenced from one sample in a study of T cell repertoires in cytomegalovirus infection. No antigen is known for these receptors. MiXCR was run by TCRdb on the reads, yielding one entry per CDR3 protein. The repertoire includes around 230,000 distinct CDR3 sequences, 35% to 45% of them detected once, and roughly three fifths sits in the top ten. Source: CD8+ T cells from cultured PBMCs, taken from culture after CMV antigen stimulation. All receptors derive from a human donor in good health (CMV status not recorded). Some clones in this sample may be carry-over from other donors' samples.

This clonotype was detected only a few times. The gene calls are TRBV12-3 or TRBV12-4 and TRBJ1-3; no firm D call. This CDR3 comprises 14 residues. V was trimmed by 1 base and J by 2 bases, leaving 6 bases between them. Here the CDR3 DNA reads TGTGCCAGCAGTTTAGGCGGGACTGGAAACACCATATATTTT. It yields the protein CASSLGGTGNTIYF.

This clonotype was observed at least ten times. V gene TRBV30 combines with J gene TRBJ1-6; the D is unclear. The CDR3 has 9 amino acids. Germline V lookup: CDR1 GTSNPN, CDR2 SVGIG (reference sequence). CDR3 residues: CAGDSPLHF. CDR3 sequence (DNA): TGTGCTGGAGATTCACCCCTCCACTTT.

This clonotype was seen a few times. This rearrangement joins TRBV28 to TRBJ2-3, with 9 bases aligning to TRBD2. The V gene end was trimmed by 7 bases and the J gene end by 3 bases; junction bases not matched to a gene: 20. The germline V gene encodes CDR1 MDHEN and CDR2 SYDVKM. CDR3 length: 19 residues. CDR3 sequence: CASTLSEVSAGGGTDTQYF. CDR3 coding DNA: TGTGCCAGCACCCTAAGCGAGGTGTCAGCGGGAGGTGGGACAGATACGCAGTATTTT.

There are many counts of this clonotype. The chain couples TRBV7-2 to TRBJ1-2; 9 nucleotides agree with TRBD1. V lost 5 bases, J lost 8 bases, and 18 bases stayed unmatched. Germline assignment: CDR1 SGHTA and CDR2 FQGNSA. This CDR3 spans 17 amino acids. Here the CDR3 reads CASSPGPTGQGIEGYTF. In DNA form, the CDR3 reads TGTGCCAGCAGCCCCGGGCCCACGGGACAGGGTATTGAAGGCTACACCTTC.

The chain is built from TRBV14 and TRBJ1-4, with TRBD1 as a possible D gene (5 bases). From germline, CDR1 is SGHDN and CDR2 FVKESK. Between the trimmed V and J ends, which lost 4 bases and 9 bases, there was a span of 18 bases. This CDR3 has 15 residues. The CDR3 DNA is TGTGCCAGCAGCCCGCCCGGTGGGGGTCGGCAAAAACTGTTTTTT. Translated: CASSPPGGGRQKLFF.

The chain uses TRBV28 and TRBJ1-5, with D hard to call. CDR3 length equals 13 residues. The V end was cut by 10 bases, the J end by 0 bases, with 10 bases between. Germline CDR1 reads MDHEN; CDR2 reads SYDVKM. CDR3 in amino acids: CATQEDSNQPQHF. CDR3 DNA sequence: TGTGCCACCCAGGAGGATAGCAATCAGCCCCAGCATTTT. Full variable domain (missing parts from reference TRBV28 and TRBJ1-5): DVKVTQSSRYLVKRTGEKVFLECVQDMDHENMFWYRQDPGLGLRLIYFSYDVKMKEKGDIPEGYSVSREKKERFSLILESASTNQTSMYLCATQEDSNQPQHFGDGTRLSIL.

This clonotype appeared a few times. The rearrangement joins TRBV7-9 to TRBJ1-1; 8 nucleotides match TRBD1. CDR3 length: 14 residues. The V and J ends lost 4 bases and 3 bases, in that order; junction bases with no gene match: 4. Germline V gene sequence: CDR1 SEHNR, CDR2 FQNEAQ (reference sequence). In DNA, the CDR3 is TGTGCCAGCAGCTCAGGGGGCAAGGACACTGAAGCTTTCTTT. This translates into CASSSGGKDTEAFF. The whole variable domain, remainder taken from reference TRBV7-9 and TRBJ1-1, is DTGVSQNPRHKITKRGQNVTFRCDPISEHNRLYWYRQTLGQGPEFLTYFQNEAQLEKSRLLSDRFSAERPKGSFSTLEIQRTEQGDSAMYLCASSSGGKDTEAFFGQGTRLTVV.

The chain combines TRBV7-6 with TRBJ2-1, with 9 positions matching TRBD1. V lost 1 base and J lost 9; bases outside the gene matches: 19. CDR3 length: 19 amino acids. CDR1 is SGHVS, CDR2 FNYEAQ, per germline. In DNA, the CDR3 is TGTGCCAGCAGCTTAGGTTATTCGTCATCCGCGACAGGGGGGGTTGAGCAGTTCTTC. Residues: CASSLGYSSSATGGVEQFF.

In nucleotides, the CDR3 is TGTGCCAGAAGCCTAGGAACGGGACTCTACAATGAGCAGTTCTTC. This sequence encodes CARSLGTGLYNEQFF. The chain combines TRBV6-1 with TRBJ2-1; D is perhaps TRBD2 (6 bases). The CDR3 runs 15 residues. Trimming stripped 9 bases from V and 3 bases from J, with 18 bases between. CDR1 and CDR2 from the germline V gene are MNHNS and SASEGT.

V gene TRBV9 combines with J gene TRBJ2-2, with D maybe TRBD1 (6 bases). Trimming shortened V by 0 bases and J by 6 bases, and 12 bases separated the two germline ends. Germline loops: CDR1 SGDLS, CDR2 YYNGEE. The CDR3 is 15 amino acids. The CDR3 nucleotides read TGTGCCAGCAGCGTAGCTTGGGGGCGTGCCGGGGAGCTGTTTTTT. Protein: CASSVAWGRAGELFF. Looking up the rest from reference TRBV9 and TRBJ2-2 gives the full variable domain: DSGVTQTPKHLITATGQRVTLRCSPRSGDLSVYWYQQSLDQGLQFLIQYYNGEERAKGNILERFSAQQFPDLHSELNLSSLELGDSALYFCASSVAWGRAGELFFGEGSRLTVL.

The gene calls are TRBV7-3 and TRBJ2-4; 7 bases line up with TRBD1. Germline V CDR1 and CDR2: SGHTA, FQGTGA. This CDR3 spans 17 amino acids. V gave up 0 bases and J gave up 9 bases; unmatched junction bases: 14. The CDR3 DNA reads TGTGCCAGCAGCTTAACAGGGGGCGCGGGTTTTGACGGCATTCAGTACTTC. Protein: CASSLTGGAGFDGIQYF.

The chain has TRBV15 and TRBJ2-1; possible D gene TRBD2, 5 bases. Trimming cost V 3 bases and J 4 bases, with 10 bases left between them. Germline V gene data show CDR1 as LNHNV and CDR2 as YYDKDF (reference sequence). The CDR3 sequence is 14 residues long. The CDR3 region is CATSRFRDYNEQFF. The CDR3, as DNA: TGTGCCACCAGCAGGTTCCGGGATTACAATGAGCAGTTCTTC.

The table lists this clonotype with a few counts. CDR3 amino acids: CASSSLTQTSTDTQYF. The CDR3 DNA follows: TGTGCCAGCAGCTCACTAACCCAAACTAGCACAGATACGCAGTATTTT. The chain employs TRBV7-9 and TRBJ2-3; D not resolved. V shed 4 bases and J shed 0 bases, with 14 bases lying between them. CDR1 and CDR2 from the germline V gene are SEHNR and FQNEAQ (reference sequence). The CDR3 runs to 16 residues. Complete variable domain (other parts from reference TRBV7-9 and TRBJ2-3): DTGVSQNPRHKITKRGQNVTFRCDPISEHNRLYWYRQTLGQGPEFLTYFQNEAQLEKSRLLSDRFSAERPKGSFSTLEIQRTEQGDSAMYLCASSSLTQTSTDTQYFGPGTRLTVL.

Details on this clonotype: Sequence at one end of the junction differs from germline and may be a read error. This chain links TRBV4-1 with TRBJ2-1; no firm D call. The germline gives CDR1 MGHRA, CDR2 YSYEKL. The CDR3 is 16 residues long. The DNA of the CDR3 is TGTGCCAGCAGCCAAGATGGAAGTTCTTTCTACAATGAGCAGTTCTTC. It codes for CASSQDGSSFYNEQFF.

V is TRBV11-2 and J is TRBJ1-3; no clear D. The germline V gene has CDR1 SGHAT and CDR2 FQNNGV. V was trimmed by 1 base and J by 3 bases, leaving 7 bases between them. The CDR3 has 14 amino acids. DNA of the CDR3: TGTGCCAGCAGCTTAGTAATGGGTGGAAACACCATATATTTT. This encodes CASSLVMGGNTIYF.

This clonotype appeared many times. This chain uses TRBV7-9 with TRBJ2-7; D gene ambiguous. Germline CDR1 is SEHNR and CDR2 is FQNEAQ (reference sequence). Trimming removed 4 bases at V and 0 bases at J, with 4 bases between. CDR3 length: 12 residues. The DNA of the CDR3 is TGTGCCAGCAGCTCCCGCTCCTACGAGCAGTACTTC. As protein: CASSSRSYEQYF.

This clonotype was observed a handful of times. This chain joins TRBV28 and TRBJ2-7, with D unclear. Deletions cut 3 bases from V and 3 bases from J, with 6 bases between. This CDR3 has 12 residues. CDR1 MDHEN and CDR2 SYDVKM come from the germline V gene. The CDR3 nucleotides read TGTGCCAGCAGTTTTACAAACTACGAGCAGTACTTC. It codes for CASSFTNYEQYF. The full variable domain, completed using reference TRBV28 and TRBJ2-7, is DVKVTQSSRYLVKRTGEKVFLECVQDMDHENMFWYRQDPGLGLRLIYFSYDVKMKEKGDIPEGYSVSREKKERFSLILESASTNQTSMYLCASSFTNYEQYFGPGTRLTVT.

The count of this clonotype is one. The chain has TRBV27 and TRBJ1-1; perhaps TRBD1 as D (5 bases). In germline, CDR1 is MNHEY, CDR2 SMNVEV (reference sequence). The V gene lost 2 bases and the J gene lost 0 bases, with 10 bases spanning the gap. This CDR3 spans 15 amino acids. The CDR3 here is CASSLTGPLNTEAFF. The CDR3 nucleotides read TGTGCCAGCAGTTTAACGGGGCCACTGAACACTGAAGCTTTCTTT.

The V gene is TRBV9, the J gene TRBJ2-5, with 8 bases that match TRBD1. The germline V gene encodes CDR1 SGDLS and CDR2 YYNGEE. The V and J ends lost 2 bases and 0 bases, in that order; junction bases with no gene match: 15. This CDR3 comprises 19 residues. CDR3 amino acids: CASSVRQGADSWDQETQYF. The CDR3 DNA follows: TGTGCCAGCAGCGTGCGTCAGGGGGCGGACTCCTGGGACCAAGAGACCCAGTACTTC.

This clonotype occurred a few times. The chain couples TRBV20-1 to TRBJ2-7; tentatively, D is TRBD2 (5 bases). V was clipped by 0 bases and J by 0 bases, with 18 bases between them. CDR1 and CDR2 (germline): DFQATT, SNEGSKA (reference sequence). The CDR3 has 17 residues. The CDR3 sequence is CSARDTASGGTSYEQYF. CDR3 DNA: TGCAGTGCTAGAGATACAGCCAGCGGAGGCACCTCCTACGAGCAGTACTTC.

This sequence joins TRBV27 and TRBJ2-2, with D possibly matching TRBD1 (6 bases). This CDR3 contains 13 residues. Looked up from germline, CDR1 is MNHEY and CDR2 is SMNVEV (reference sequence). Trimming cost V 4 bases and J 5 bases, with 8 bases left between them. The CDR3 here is CASSSTGTGELFF. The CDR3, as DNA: TGTGCCAGCAGTTCAACAGGGACCGGGGAGCTGTTTTTT.

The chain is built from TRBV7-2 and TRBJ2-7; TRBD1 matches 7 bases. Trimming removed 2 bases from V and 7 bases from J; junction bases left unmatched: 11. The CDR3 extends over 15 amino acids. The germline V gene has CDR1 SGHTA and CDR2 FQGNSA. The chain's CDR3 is CASSLPRTGAREQYF. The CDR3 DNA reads TGTGCCAGCAGCTTACCTAGAACAGGGGCGAGGGAGCAGTACTTC.

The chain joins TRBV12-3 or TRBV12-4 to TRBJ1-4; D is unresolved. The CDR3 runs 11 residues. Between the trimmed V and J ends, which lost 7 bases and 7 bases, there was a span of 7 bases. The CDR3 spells CASTEGEKLFF. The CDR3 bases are TGTGCCAGCACAGAGGGTGAAAAACTGTTTTTT.

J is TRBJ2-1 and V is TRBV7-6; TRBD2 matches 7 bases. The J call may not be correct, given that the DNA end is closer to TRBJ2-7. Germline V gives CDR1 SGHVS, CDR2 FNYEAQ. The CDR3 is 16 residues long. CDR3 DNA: TGTGCCAGCAGCTTAGGATCAGCGGGGTTCTACAATGAGCAGTACTTC. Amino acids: CASSLGSAGFYNEQYF.

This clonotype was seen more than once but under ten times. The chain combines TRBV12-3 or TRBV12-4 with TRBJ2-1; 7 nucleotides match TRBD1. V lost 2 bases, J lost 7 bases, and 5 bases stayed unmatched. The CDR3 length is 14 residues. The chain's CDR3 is CASSLTDRVNEQFF. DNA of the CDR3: TGTGCCAGCAGTTTAACCGACAGGGTTAATGAGCAGTTCTTC.

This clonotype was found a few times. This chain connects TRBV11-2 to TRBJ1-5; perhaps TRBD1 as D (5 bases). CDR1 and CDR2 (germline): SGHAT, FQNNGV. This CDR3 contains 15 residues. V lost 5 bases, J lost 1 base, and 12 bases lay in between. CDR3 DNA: TGTGCCAGCAGCCAGACAGCTGTAAGCAATCAGCCCCAGCATTTT. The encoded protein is CASSQTAVSNQPQHF.